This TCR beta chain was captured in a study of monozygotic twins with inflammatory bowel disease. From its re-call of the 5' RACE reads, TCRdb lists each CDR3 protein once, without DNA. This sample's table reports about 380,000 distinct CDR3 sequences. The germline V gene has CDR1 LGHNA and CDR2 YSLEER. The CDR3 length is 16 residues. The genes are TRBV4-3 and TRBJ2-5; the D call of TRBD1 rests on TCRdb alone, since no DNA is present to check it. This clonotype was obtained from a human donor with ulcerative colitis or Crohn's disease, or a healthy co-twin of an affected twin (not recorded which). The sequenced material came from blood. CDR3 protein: CASSQEPGANQETQYF.